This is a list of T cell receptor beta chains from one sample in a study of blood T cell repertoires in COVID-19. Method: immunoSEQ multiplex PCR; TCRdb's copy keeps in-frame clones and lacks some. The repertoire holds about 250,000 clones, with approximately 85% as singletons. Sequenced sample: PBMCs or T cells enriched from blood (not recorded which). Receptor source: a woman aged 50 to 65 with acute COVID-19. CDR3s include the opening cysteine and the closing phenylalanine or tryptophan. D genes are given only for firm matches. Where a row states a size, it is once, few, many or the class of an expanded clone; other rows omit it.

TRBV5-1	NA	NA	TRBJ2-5	TGCGCCAGCAGCTTTACAGGCGGAGAGACCCAGTACTTC	CASSFTGGETQYF
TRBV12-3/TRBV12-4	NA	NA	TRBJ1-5	TGTGCCAGCAGTTTAGAGGAGGGTCAGCCCCAGCATTTT	CASSLEEGQPQHF
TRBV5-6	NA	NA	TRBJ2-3	TGTGCCAGCAGCCTAACAGTCACAGATACGCAGTATTTT	CASSLTVTDTQYF
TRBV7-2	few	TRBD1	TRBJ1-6	TGTGCCAGCAGCTTAGACAGGGGAAATTCACCCCTCCACTTT	CASSLDRGNSPLHF
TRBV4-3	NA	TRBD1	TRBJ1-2	TGCGCCAGCAGCCAAGATCTTGGACAGGGGGCTTGGGGCTACACCTTC	CASSQDLGQGAWGYTF
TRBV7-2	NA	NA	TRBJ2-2	TGTGCCAGCAGGACCGGGACAATCAACACCGGGGAGCTGTTTTTT	CASRTGTINTGELFF
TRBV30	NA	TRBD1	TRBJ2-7	TGTGCCTGGAGTGTACTGGGACAGTCCCCCCACGAGCAGTACTTC	CAWSVLGQSPHEQYF
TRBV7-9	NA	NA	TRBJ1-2	TGTGCCAGCAGCTTAGCCGCGAGCTACACCTTC	CASSLAASYTF
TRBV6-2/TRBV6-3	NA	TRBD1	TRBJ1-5	TGTGCCAGCAGCCGAGGGGGCTTTGGGGGCAATCAGCCCCAGCATTTT	CASSRGGFGGNQPQHF
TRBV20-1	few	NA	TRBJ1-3	TGCAGTGCTAGTAGATTCTCGGTCTCTGGAAACACCATATATTTT	CSASRFSVSGNTIYF
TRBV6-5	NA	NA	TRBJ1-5	TGTGCCAGCAGAAAAACCAGGGAAAGCAATCAGCCCCAGCATTTT	CASRKTRESNQPQHF
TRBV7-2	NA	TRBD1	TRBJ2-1	TGTGCCAGCAGCTTGGTCAGGGGGACCTCCTACAATGAGCAGTTCTTC	CASSLVRGTSYNEQFF
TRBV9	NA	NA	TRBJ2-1	TGTGCCAGCAGCGTAGTCGCAGGGCGGCATGAGCAGTTCTTC	CASSVVAGRHEQFF
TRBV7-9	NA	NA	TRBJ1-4	TGTGCCAGCAGCTCCTTCACCGGGGGTATGTTGTTTTTT	CASSSFTGGMLFF
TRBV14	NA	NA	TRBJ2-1	TGTGCCAGCAGCCAAGTGGGGGGGCAATACAATGAGCAGTTCTTC	CASSQVGGQYNEQFF
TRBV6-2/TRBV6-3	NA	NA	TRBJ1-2	TGTGCCAGCAGTTCTCCGGGGAGGGGACCTTATGGCTACACCTTC	CASSSPGRGPYGYTF
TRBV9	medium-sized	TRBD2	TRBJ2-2	TGTGCCAGCACCCGAACGGGGGGTTGGACCGGGGAGCTGTTTTTT	CASTRTGGWTGELFF
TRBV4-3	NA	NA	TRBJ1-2	TGCGCCAGCAGCCAAGATCTAGGGGTGCGGGGCTATGGCTACACCTTC	CASSQDLGVRGYGYTF
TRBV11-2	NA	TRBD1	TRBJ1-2	TGTGCCAGCAGCCCTCCGGGACAGGGTATCTATGGCTACACCTTC	CASSPPGQGIYGYTF
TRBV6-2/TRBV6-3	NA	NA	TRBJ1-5	TGTGCCAGCAGTTACGTCGGGTCAGGGGATCAGCCCCAGCATTTT	CASSYVGSGDQPQHF
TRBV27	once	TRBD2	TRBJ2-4	TGTGCCAGCAGTCTAGCGGGGGGGCCTTTAAACATTCAGTACTTC	CASSLAGGPLNIQYF
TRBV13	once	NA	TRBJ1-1	TGTGCCAGCAGCTTAGAGGCAGGGCAGCGCGCGGCTTTCTTT	CASSLEAGQRAAFF
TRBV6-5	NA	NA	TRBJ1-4	TGTGCCAGCAGTTACGGGCAGGGGAGAACTAATGAAAAACTGTTTTTT	CASSYGQGRTNEKLFF
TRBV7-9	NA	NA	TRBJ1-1	TGTGCCAGCAGCTCCGGCAGGGGCGGCCCGTTAAGTGCTTTCTTT	CASSSGRGGPLSAFF
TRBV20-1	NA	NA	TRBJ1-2	TGCAGTGCGGGACAAGGGGGTGGCTACACCTTC	CSAGQGGGYTF
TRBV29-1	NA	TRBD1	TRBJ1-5	TGCAGCGTTGGCGACAGGGGCTTCCCTCGCCCTGAGCCCCAGCATTTT	CSVGDRGFPRPEPQHF
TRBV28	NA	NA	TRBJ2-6	TGTGCCAGCAGCCCGACCTCAGGGGCTGGGGCCAACGTCCTGACTTTC	CASSPTSGAGANVLTF
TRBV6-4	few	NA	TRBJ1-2	TGTGCCAGCAGTGACAACGGCTATGGCTACACCTTC	CASSDNGYGYTF
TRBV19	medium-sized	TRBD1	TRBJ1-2	TGTGCCAGTAGTAGAGGACAGGGTAATGGCTACACCTTC	CASSRGQGNGYTF
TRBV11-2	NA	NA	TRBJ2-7	TGTGCCAGCAGCTTAGGTCTCAGGGGGGATTACGAGCAGTACTTC	CASSLGLRGDYEQYF
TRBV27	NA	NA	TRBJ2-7	TGTGCCAGCAGTGCGCCGGGACTCTACTCCTACGAGCAGTACTTC	CASSAPGLYSYEQYF
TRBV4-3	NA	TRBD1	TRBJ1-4	TGCGCCAGCAGCCAAGGTCTTCCGACAGGGGTTAATGAAAAACTGTTTTTT	CASSQGLPTGVNEKLFF
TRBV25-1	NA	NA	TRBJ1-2	TGTGCCAGCAGGGACCCGGGAAGGGAGGGCTATGGCTACACCTTC	CASRDPGREGYGYTF
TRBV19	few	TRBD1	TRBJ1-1	TGTGCCAGTAGTCCGGACAGGGACACTGAAGCTTTCTTT	CASSPDRDTEAFF
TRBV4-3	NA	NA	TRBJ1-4	TGCGCCAGCAGCCAAGATCTGACAAAAGTTGAAAAACTGTTTTTT	CASSQDLTKVEKLFF
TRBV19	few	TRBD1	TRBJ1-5	TGTGCCAGTAGTACCCCCCGGACAGGGGGACAGCCCCAGCATTTT	CASSTPRTGGQPQHF
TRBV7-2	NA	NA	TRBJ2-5	TGTGCCAGCAGCCCGCTGTTCGGGGAGACCCAGTACTTC	CASSPLFGETQYF
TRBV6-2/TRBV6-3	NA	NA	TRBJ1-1	TGTGCCAGCAGCATCTACGGCAGGGCTCCTGAAGCTTTCTTT	CASSIYGRAPEAFF